Here is one T cell receptor beta chain with its context. Data came from immunoSEQ multiplex PCR; TCRdb stores just in-frame clones and leaves some out. The table has about 140,000 clones, over 70% seen once; the top ten hold about 11%. The data originate from a study of blood T cell repertoires in COVID-19. Study-level information: Specimens from acute and convalescent COVID-19 originated in the United States, Italy and Spain. T cells, B-cell-depleted T cells, or PBMCs supplied cDNA or gDNA.

CDR1 and CDR2 (germline): DFQATT, SNEGSKA (reference sequence). Between the trimmed V and J ends, which lost 3 bases and 1 base, there was a span of 10 bases. CDR3 length: 14 residues. Across about two dozen US areas, participants ranged in age from about 18 to 100 years. Sequencing used PBMCs or T cells enriched from blood (not recorded which). This TCR was sampled from a man aged 60-69 years who had recovered from COVID-19. The J gene is TRBJ1-5, the V gene TRBV20-1; D may be TRBD1 (5 bases). CDR3 nucleotides: TGCAGTGCTAGTAGGGGTGGGAGCAATCAGCCCCAGCATTTT. It encodes CSASRGGSNQPQHF.